The clone carrying this T cell receptor (beta chain) came up once. What it binds is not known. Profiled with immunoSEQ multiplex PCR; TCRdb holds only in-frame clones, not every one. The table records about 51,000 clones, about 95% of them present only once. The CDR3 has 16 residues. CDR1 and CDR2 (germline): MGHRA, YSYEKL. Trimming removed 6 bases from V and 4 bases from J, with 19 bases in between. This sample stems from a study of graft-versus-host responses after intestinal transplantation. Sequencing was performed on unstimulated CD8+ T cells sorted from spleen or lymph node cells, taken before transplant. This TCR derives from a human donor who was the organ donor for an intestinal transplant. The genes are TRBV4-1 and TRBJ2-1; possible D gene TRBD2, 7 bases. The CDR3 here is CASSPRGASYYNEQFF. The CDR3 nucleotides read TGCGCCAGCAGTCCCCGGGGGGCCTCCTATTACAATGAGCAGTTCTTC.